This T cell receptor beta chain was found in a study of human T cells and chemical hapten exposure. Individual cDNA molecules had unique molecular identifiers attached to them by the library. From the RACE reads, TCRdb called clonotypes with MiXCR, one entry per CDR3 protein. The sample yields around 92,000 distinct CDR3 sequences, 10% to 12% seen once. Time point specified: pre-sensitization, week 0. The sample's treatment: therapeutic diphenylcyclopropenone sensitization with weekly scalp DPC. This clonotype was observed at least ten times. Looked up from germline, CDR1 is SGHRS and CDR2 is YFSETQ. Trimming left V 4 bases short and J 2 bases short, with 13 bases between. CDR3 length equals 14 residues.

Sequencing used whole blood, obtained in connection with sensitization to the hapten diphenylcyclopropenone (DPC). The source of this sequence is a woman aged 55-69 years with alopecia areata. Some clones in this sample may be carry-over from other donors' samples. J is TRBJ2-7 and V is TRBV5-1; possibly TRBD1 for D (6 bases). Written as DNA, the CDR3 is TGCGCCAGCAGCACCGGGGACAAGACCTACGAGCAGTACTTC. Its protein product is CASSTGDKTYEQYF.